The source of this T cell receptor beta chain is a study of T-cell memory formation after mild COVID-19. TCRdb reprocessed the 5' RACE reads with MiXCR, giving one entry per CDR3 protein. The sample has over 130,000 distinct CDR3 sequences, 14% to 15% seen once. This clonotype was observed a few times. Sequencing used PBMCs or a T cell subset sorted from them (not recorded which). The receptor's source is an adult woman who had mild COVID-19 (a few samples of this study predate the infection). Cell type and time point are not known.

In DNA form, the CDR3 reads TGCGCCAGCAGCTTGGTCGGTGGTTCGGGCCACAATGAGCAGTTCTTC. This codes for CASSLVGGSGHNEQFF. The chain recombines TRBV5-1 with TRBJ2-1; no clear D gene. Deletions cut 0 bases from V and 5 bases from J, with 15 bases between. The CDR3 loop spans 16 amino acids. In germline, CDR1 is SGHRS, CDR2 YFSETQ.